These 8 T cell receptor beta chains share one sample of origin, sequenced in a study of T cells in women clearing cervical HPV infection. The protocol was immunoSEQ multiplex PCR, while the TCRdb copy is restricted to in-frame clones and leaves out a portion. Across more than 45,000 clones, the top ten clones capture 1.5% to 2% of the sample. Sequencing was done on a sample of blood buffy coat. The origin of the receptors is a woman between 18 and 70 years old with a cervical HPV16 infection that either progressed to CIN3+ or cleared (not recorded which).

For this clone: The sequence runs out 3 residues before the end of the CDR3; the remainder is reconstructed from the germline J gene. The chain recombines TRBV6-1 with TRBJ2-7, with a weak D call TRBD1 (6 bases). The CDR3 has 15 amino acids. Germline V lookup: CDR1 MNHNS, CDR2 SASEGT. The V and J ends lost 2 bases and 6 bases respectively, with 17 bases between them. CDR3 sequence reads: CASSEPRKRQVEQYF. Incomplete CDR3 DNA: TGTGCCAGCAGTGAACCCCGGAAACGACAGGTCGAG.

About this clone: The CDR3 extends 3 residues past the end of the read, so its final part is completed from the germline J gene. The genes are TRBV4-1 and TRBJ2-7; TRBD2 matches at 9 bases. This CDR3 region has 17 residues. CDR1 and CDR2 (germline): MGHRA, YSYEKL. The J segment lost 6 bases and the V segment lost 1 base, leaving 13 bases of the junction unmatched. Incomplete CDR3 DNA: TGCGCCAGCAGCCAAGTGGACCTTGGACTAGCGTACGGCGAG. Translated: CASSQVDLGLAYGE. The full CDR3 protein reads CASSQVDLGLAYGEQYF.

In regard to this clone: The DNA ends 3 residues before the CDR3 does, and the rest of the CDR3 is filled in from the germline J gene. The chain uses TRBV14 and TRBJ2-1, with D hard to call. The CDR3 sequence is 13 residues long. The germline V gene has CDR1 SGHDN and CDR2 FVKESK. V lost 6 bases, J lost 4 bases, and 10 bases lay in between. The CDR3: CASRASNYNEQFF. CDR3 bases read: TGTGCCAGCAGGGCCAGTAATTACAATGAG.

In the case of this clone: The read comes to an end 3 residues before the CDR3 does, leaving the germline J gene to fill in the end. The V gene is TRBV6-2 or TRBV6-3, the J gene TRBJ2-2; 7 nucleotides match TRBD1. The junction had 8 bases not matched to a gene; V was cut back by 5 bases and J by 2 bases. Germline V lookup: CDR1 MNHEY, CDR2 SVGEGT. The CDR3 extends over 16 amino acids. The chain's CDR3 is CASSRRTGVNTGELFF. The part of the CDR3 DNA that was read is TGTGCCAGCAGTAGGAGGACAGGAGTAAACACCGGGGAG.

Comment on this clone: The read ends 3 residues shy of where the CDR3 ends; the end is completed using the germline J gene. V usage is TRBV6-7 and J usage is TRBJ1-1, with no clear D. TRBV6-7 is assigned to the ORF class and has an uncertain function. Trimming took 2 bases from V and 1 from J, leaving 5 bases between them. The CDR3 contains 13 residues. CDR3 DNA, as far as it was read: TGTGCCAGCAGTTACCGAGGGAACACTGAA. Its translation is CASSYRGNTE. The CDR3 in its entirety is CASSYRGNTEAFF.

With respect to this clone: The missing CDR3 end, 3 residues past where the read stops, is filled in from the germline J gene. V usage is TRBV20-1 and J usage is TRBJ1-5; D perhaps matches TRBD1 (5 bases). Trimming shortened V by 3 bases and J by 5 bases, and 11 bases separated the two germline ends. This CDR3 contains 13 residues. CDR1 DFQATT and CDR2 SNEGSKA come from the germline V gene (reference sequence). The sequenced part of the CDR3 DNA is TGCAGTGCTAGCCGGGGGTGGGATCAGCCC. This sequence encodes CSASRGWDQP. The complete CDR3 reads CSASRGWDQPQHF.

On this clone itself: The read ends 3 residues early relative to the CDR3; the germline J gene fills the gap. J is TRBJ1-2 and V is TRBV7-2; possibly TRBD1 for D (6 bases). CDR1 is SGHTA and CDR2 is FQGNSA in the germline V gene. Between the trimmed V and J ends, which lost 3 bases and 4 bases, there was a span of 12 bases. The CDR3 has 14 amino acids. The CDR3 DNA, read in part, is TGTGCCAGCAGCTTGGACAGCCCTCGCTATGGC. Translated, it gives CASSLDSPRYG. The whole CDR3 reads CASSLDSPRYGYTF.

For this clone: The sequenced fragment ends 3 residues before the CDR3 boundary, so the rest is inferred from the germline J gene. The rearrangement uses TRBV20-1 and TRBJ2-7, with TRBD2 matching over 7 bases. Germline-derived CDR1 and CDR2 are DFQATT and SNEGSKA (reference sequence). The CDR3 length is 12 residues. After removal of 3 bases from V and 2 bases from J, the junction contained 1 base not matched to a gene. CDR3 bases read: TGCAGTGCTAGGGGACTAACCTACGAG. This sequence encodes CSARGLTYE. The full CDR3 protein reads CSARGLTYEQYF.